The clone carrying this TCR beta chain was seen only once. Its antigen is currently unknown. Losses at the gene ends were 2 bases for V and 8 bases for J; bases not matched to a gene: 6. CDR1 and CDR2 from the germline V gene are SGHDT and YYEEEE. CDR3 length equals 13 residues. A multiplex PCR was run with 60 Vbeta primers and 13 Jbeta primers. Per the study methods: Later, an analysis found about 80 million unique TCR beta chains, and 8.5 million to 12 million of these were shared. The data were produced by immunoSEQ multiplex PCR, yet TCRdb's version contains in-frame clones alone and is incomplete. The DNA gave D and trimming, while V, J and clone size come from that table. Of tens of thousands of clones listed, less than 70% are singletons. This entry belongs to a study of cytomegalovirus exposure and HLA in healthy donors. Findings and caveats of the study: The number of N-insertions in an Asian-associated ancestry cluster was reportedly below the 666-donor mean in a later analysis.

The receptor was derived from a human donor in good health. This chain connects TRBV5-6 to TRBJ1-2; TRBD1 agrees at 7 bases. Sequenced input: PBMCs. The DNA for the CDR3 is TGTGCCAGCAGCTTCGACAGGGTACAGGGCTACACCTTC. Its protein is CASSFDRVQGYTF.